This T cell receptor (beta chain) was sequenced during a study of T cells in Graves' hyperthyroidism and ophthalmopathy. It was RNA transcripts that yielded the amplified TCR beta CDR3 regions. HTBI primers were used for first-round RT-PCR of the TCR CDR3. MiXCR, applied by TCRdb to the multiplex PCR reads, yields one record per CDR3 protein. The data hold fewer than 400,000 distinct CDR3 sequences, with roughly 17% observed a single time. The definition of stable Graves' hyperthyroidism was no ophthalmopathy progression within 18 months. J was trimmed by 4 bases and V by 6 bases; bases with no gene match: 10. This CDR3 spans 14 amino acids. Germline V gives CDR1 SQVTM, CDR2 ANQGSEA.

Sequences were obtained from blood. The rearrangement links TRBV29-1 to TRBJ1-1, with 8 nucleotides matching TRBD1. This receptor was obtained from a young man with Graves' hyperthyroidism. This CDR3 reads CSVQGARSGTEAFF. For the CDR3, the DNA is TGCAGCGTGCAGGGGGCGCGGAGTGGCACTGAAGCTTTCTTT.